This T cell receptor beta chain is drawn from a study of PD-L1 blockade in urothelial cancer. Looking at the study overall: Blood samples had a median of approximately 150,000 T cells, roughly 83,000 unique TCRs, and clonality approximately 0.085. Points from the study as a whole: In blood at 3 weeks, tumor-associated clones expanded more among patients with durable benefit.

Urothelial carcinoma in patients was locally advanced or metastatic. Using immunoSEQ multiplex PCR, the repertoire was profiled, and TCRdb retains in-frame clones only, with some absent. The data hold some 54,000 clones, with 84% observed a single time. Concerning this clone: Its antigen is as yet unknown.

The sample was PBMCs, taken around atezolizumab (anti-PD-L1) treatment. The source is a man aged 40-49 years with urothelial cancer.

This CDR3 is CASSSAFASFGTSWTGELFF. In nucleotides, the CDR3 is TGTGCCAGCAGTTCAGCCTTCGCATCTTTCGGGACTAGCTGGACCGGGGAGCTGTTTTTT. The chain couples TRBV28 to TRBJ2-2; 9 bases fit TRBD2. The CDR3 covers 20 residues. Per germline, CDR1 MDHEN and CDR2 SYDVKM. V was pared by 4 bases and J by 5 bases, with 20 bases of the junction left unmatched.